This T cell receptor (beta chain) was identified during a study of T cell responses to AZD1222 COVID-19 vaccine (dated by TCRdb to the early 2020s). About the investigation overall: A total of over 230 trial participants underwent TCR sequencing, of whom 207 received two doses of AZD1222 and some 25 received two doses of the MenACWY control vaccine. Trial participants were enrolled into age subgroups of 18-55, 56-69 and 70-plus years, which contained approximately 150, 30 and 60 TCR-sequenced participants, respectively.

The CDR3 regions of human TCRbeta chains were subjected to immunosequencing. Per the authors' processing: TCRs in the repertoires were compared against a reference library of SARS-CoV-2-specific TCRs that had been generated with the MIRA antigen-specificity platform. Breadth meant the fraction of unique TCRs that were SARS-CoV-2-associated, whereas depth meant the fraction of total T cells that were SARS-CoV-2-associated. Each spike-specific TCR was assigned to its reactive spike region and to a CD4 or CD8 class using the MIRA data. Log10-transformed breadth and depth values were compared by one-way ANOVA with Sidak's multiple comparisons tests. Sourced from immuneACCESS, this table was stored by TCRdb with only in-frame sequences that have V and J called. A share of the clones is absent; for the studies checked, an unresolved V gene accounts for under half, and the remainder has no known explanation. From that table come the V and J calls and clone size; the DNA was used to work out D and trimming. Present in this sample are 200,000 or so clones, under 95% of which were seen just once. Approximately 1% of the sample comes from the top ten.

To note about this clone: No antigen is known for it. Nothing much larger sits one base from this clone, and base qualities are not available.

The V end gives up 0 bases and the J end 8 bases, leaving 2 bases in the junction not matched to a gene. The cysteine opens and the phenylalanine closes a CDR3 of 13 amino acids. Of all the DNA, just the CDR3 is kept, 39 bases in frame from base 1. Reading the germline V gene gives CDR1 MNHEY and CDR2 SVGAGI. What this sample's time point label stands for: baseline before first vaccination. Per the publication, the treatment or condition label means: meningococcal conjugate vaccine given as trial control. Samples from vaccinated people were obtained from the UK trials COV001 and COV002, which included a single-blind randomized controlled phase 2/3 trial of AZD1222 (ChAdOx1 nCoV-19) in healthy adults. For TCRbeta chain sequencing, PBMC samples from trial participants were taken at day 0 and at day 28 after the second dose. Beyond this particular receptor, the publication reports: Reportedly, close to half of the unique spike-specific TCRs recognized epitopes lying outside the regions that are mutated in the B.1.351 and B.1.1.7 variants. Spike-specific TCR breadth and depth rose significantly after two AZD1222 doses compared with day 0 and with MenACWY recipients. Most participants were white British and females outnumbered males, and the authors suggested that clonal diversity may have been underestimated. Conclusions about previously exposed vaccinees are limited because only six or seven AZD1222 recipients were SARS-CoV-2 seropositive at baseline. The vaccine-associated CD4 TCRs covered the entire spike protein, and the dominant responses fell in regions 160-218 and 743-854. The 56-69-year group was small, and its depth increase did not reach significance, likely because of low power. Because no day 14 peak-response samples were available, repertoires were characterized only after the peak T cell response.

The sequences come from peripheral blood, collected on day 0 of MenACWY control vaccination. The receptor chain draws on TRBV6-5 and TRBJ1-2, and 8 junction bases match TRBD1. This TCR was recovered from an adult in good health. The sequence in DNA is TGTGCCAGCAGTTACTCGTCAGGGGGCGGCTACACCTTC. Its protein reads: CASSYSSGGGYTF.